This T cell receptor (beta chain) is from a study of cytomegalovirus exposure and HLA in healthy donors. Study-wide results and caveats: As immune exposure information, only CMV serostatus was available.

With respect to this clone: Its antigen remains unknown.

PCR used 60 Vbeta primers and 13 Jbeta primers. Using immunoSEQ multiplex PCR, the repertoire was profiled, and TCRdb retains in-frame clones only, with some absent. The sample includes 150,000 to 200,000 clones, 80% to 85% seen only once; the top ten take around 0.24%. The CDR3 runs 16 residues. CDR1 SGHRS and CDR2 YFSETQ come from the germline V gene. V trimming: 3 bases; J trimming: 1 base; junction bases outside the gene matches: 6. The sequence was obtained from a boy aged 5-17 years in good health and CMV-seronegative. The V and J genes are TRBV5-1 and TRBJ1-4, with 7 bases aligning to TRBD1. The material sequenced was PBMCs. The DNA for the CDR3 is TGCGCCAGCAGCTCCCGGACAGGCGGAACTAATGAAAAACTGTTTTTT. Translation gives CASSSRTGGTNEKLFF.